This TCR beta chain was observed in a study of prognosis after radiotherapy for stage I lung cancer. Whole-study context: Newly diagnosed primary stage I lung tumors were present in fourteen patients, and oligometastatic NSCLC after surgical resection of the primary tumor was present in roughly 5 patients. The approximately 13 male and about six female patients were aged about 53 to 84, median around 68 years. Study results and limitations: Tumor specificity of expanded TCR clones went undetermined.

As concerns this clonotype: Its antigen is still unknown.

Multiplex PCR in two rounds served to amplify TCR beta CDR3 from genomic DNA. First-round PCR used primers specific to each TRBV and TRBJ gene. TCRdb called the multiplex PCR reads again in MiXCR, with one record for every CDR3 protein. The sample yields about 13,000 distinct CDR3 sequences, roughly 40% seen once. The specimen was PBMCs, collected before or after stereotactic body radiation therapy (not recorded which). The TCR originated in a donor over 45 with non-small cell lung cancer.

This chain's CDR3 is CASSPGGTGAAGYYGYTF. The CDR3 bases are TGTGCCAGCAGCCCAGGGGGGACAGGGGCCGCAGGCTACTATGGCTACACCTTC. The genes are TRBV6-2 or TRBV6-3 and TRBJ1-2, with 10 bases lining up with TRBD1. Losses at the gene ends were 6 bases for V and 3 bases for J; bases not matched to a gene: 16. Germline values: CDR1 MNHEY, CDR2 SVGEGT. This CDR3 has 18 residues.